The T cell receptor (beta chain) described here comes from a study of regulatory T cells in long-lasting Graves disease (dated by TCRdb to the early 2020s). Regarding the complete study: Patients with newly diagnosed Graves' disease had been on antithyroid drugs for under 3 months. Persistent Graves' disease patients were compared with newly diagnosed Graves' disease patients by peripheral blood TCR sequencing and RNA sequencing. The study was conducted in China and was registered as a clinical trial. A total of about 35 samples underwent TCR sequencing, from about 13 patients with persistent Graves' disease and approximately 20 patients with newly diagnosed Graves' disease.

A word on this clonotype: Its binding antigen is unknown. A much larger clone is a single base away; this may be a read error.

CDR1 and CDR2 are read off the germline V gene as SGHAT and FQNNGV. The V end loses 5 bases and the J end loses 3 bases, and a stretch of 22 bases separates them. The CDR3 sequence holds 17 residues, the cysteine and phenylalanine included. Of all the DNA, just the CDR3 is kept, 51 bases in frame from base 1. Sample time point, as interpreted from the label and publication: newly diagnosed GD, antithyroid drugs for less than 3 months. For both TCR sequencing and RNA sequencing, RNA was extracted from PBMCs using TRIzol. The diagnosis of Graves' disease followed American Thyroid Association guidelines. Patients were recruited from an endocrinology department in Xi'an, China. From each patient, around 9 milliliters of peripheral blood was collected into an EDTA anticoagulant tube. Ficoll Paque Plus density gradient separation was used to isolate PBMCs, and no further T cell sorting was done. RNA quality was checked with an Agilent 2100 Bioanalyzer and agarose gel, and concentration with a NanoDrop 2000.

Libraries were constructed by multiplex PCR. Data came from an Illumina HiSeq 4000. TCR beta libraries were built with iRepertoire HTBI primers and Arm-PCR amplification of CDR3 regions. Gel purification was performed on PCR products prior to sequencing. In the source study's methods: Gene usage analysis of CDR3 amino acid clonotypes relied on the 55 to 80 TRBV and 14 TRBJ segments identified across samples. COPE and FqMerger were used to merge the filtered high-quality paired reads into contigs. BLAST was used to align contigs to the IMGT TRBV, TRBD and TRBJ reference genes, and CDR3 was defined following IMGT. Any clonotype with a frequency above 0.1% was classified as a highly expanded clone. Shannon entropy was used to measure repertoire diversity, and the Gini coefficient was used to measure V-J evenness. A clonotype was considered public if more than one individual shared it. The raw public reads went through TCRdb reprocessing: fastp at Q25, MiXCR clone calling, in-frame beta chains kept. Every CDR3 protein is listed once, alongside the most common genes and DNA of its rows. The V and J calls shown here were made by TCRdb, not taken from the authors' results. The sample has over 200,000 distinct CDR3 sequences on record, roughly 18% of them singletons. The ten most abundant clones make up about 14% of the sample.

Findings and caveats that apply to the study as a whole: Compared with newly diagnosed patients, persistent Graves' disease patients had lower TCR Shannon entropy and fewer highly expanded clones, which suggests clonal expansion. Sequencing and analysis were restricted to the TCR beta chain. The authors acknowledged the small sample size as a limitation that may reduce accuracy. A larger number of public clonotypes was shared among persistent patients (fewer than 3,000) than among newly diagnosed patients (over 850). Persistent disease showed preferential use of TRBV28, TRBJ1-2 and TRBJ2-5, whereas newly diagnosed disease favored TRBV20-1 and TRBJ2-1. Peripheral blood alone was examined, since thyroid tissue, which constituted the primary lesion, could not be accessed.

The same data also went into a second study, on T cells in Graves' hyperthyroidism and ophthalmopathy. The other study reports the following: Stable Graves' hyperthyroidism was defined as no progression to ophthalmopathy during 18 months of follow-up. Hyperthyroidism patients were newly diagnosed, with disease duration under 2 months, and aged 18 to 65 years. Patients with uncontrolled infections, other autoimmune diseases, pregnancy or lactation were excluded. Diagnoses were established on the basis of clinical symptoms, serum thyroxine and TRAb, thyroid ultrasound, and orbital computed tomography. The TCR CDR3 was subjected to a first round of RT-PCR using the HTBI primer set and the Qiagen OneStep RT-PCR kit. Most expanded thyroid clonotypes (frequency above 0.001) were also found in blood, which suggests that blood repertoires may mirror thyroid immune responses. A 13 V-J signature model separated ophthalmopathy from stable hyperthyroidism, with around 88% sensitivity and around 84% specificity in cross-validation and 80%/75% in testing. In validation, the model predicted progression to ophthalmopathy with roughly 66% sensitivity and about 73% specificity, a median of about 6.7 months before onset. To identify TCR V-J signatures that set the groups apart, the researchers used a discovery cohort of 100 or so patients, made up of fewer than 50 with Graves' ophthalmopathy and some 56 with stable Graves' hyperthyroidism. Prospective prediction of ophthalmopathy was tested in an independent validation cohort of about 19 hyperthyroidism patients and 15 to 17 patients who later progressed to ophthalmopathy. The approximately 100 discovery patients were divided at random into training and test sets in a 7:3 ratio. In addition, the study compared T-cell repertoires in thyroid tissue and in blood from roughly six Graves' hyperthyroidism patients. After blood sampling, hyperthyroidism patients were treated with methimazole at a starting dose of 30 mg daily, and ophthalmopathy patients were treated with high-dose intravenous methylprednisolone. A second multiplex PCR round built the libraries, followed by size selection and purification. Libraries were sequenced paired-end with 100 bp reads on an Illumina HiSeq2000. SOAPnuke was used to process the raw data, throwing out any read that contained adapters or uncalled bases, had a mean Phred below 15, or lacked an exact constant-primer or identifier match. COPE v1.2.5 was used to merge high-quality paired reads, and clonotypes were defined as unique nucleotide sequences. MiTCR v1.1 was used to align clonotypes to the IMGT TRBV, TRBD and TRBJ reference segments. The analysis included only V-J combinations with a frequency above 0.0001, which together covered around 99% of the repertoires. A TCS score was defined as the ratio between F50 (clonal expansion) and ExV (chaos), using BLOSUM62-based TCRdist between CDR3 peptides within each V-J. Welch's t-statistics and random forest reduced several hundred V-J features to 10 to 15, which were used in a naive Bayes classifier (R e1071). No statistical method was used to set the sample size in advance, and investigators knew the group allocation. The paper describes TCR Vbeta CDR3 sequencing of 135 peripheral blood samples, made up of 43 ophthalmopathy patients, over 70 hyperthyroidism patients and 17 progressor patients.

The V and J genes are TRBV11-2 and TRBJ1-2; TRBD1 is a possible D gene, resting on 6 matching bases. The sequence came from a woman aged 25-40 years with Graves disease. Donor details come from another sample of the same person, matched by shared clones. The starting material was peripheral blood mononuclear cells (PBMCs), obtained at new diagnosis, from a patient treated with antithyroid drugs. DNA sequence: TGTGCCAGCAGCACGGGGGGGCTGGGGGCGGGTGACTATGGCTACACCTTC. Its protein is CASSTGGLGAGDYGYTF. The full variable domain, with segments outside the CDR3 supplied by the reference TRBV11-2 and TRBJ1-2 proteins, appears as EAGVAQSPRYKIIEKRQSVAFWCNPISGHATLYWYQQILGQGPKLLIQFQNNGVVDDSQLPKDRFSAERLKGVDSTLKIQPAKLEDSAVYLCASSTGGLGAGDYGYTFGSGTRLTVV.